The 16 T cell receptor beta chains below all came from one sample that was sequenced in a study of breast tumors, draining lymph nodes, adjacent tissues. TCRdb redid the calling of the multiplex PCR reads with MiXCR, one entry per CDR3 protein. The repertoire holds 150,000 to 200,000 distinct CDR3 sequences, with 30% to 35% as singletons. Samples came from axillary lymph nodes draining the breast cancer. The specimen sequenced was axillary lymph node tissue. Receptors originate from a female donor with breast cancer. Some clones in this sample may be carry-over from other donors' samples.

Regarding this clonotype: A much larger clone lies a single base off, so this may be a read error. The CDR3 does not end in the conserved phenylalanine or tryptophan, so this is likely a read error. This sequence joins TRBV9 and TRBJ1-2; 10 nucleotides match TRBD1. The CDR3 extends over 16 amino acids. J was trimmed by 0 bases and V by 3 bases; bases with no gene match: 5. Germline loops: CDR1 SGDLS, CDR2 YYNGEE. The CDR3 sequence: CASSARDRGPNYGYTS. Here the CDR3 DNA reads TGTGCCAGCAGCGCCCGGGACAGGGGCCCTAACTATGGCTACACCTCC.

This clonotype was recorded at least ten times. This chain joins TRBV7-2 and TRBJ1-2; TRBD1 is a possible D gene (5 bases). From germline, CDR1 is SGHTA and CDR2 FQGNSA. The CDR3 extends over 15 amino acids. The V end was cut by 1 base, the J end by 7 bases, with 16 bases between. CDR3 sequence (DNA): TGTGCCAGCAGCTTAGTCGGGGCAGGGACGGCTGGCTACACCTTC. This codes for CASSLVGAGTAGYTF.

This clonotype was picked up many times. V is TRBV25-1 and J is TRBJ2-1, with D perhaps matching TRBD1 (6 bases). Germline loops: CDR1 MGHDK, CDR2 SYGVNS. The CDR3 runs 18 residues. Trimming left V 3 bases short and J 6 bases short, with 24 bases between. Here the CDR3 DNA reads TGTGCCAGCAGTGATGCAGGGACATTAAAGGTATCGGGCAATGAGCAGTTCTTC. Protein product: CASSDAGTLKVSGNEQFF.

This clonotype showed up many times. This chain joins TRBV11-3 and TRBJ2-6; no definite D call. Trimming left V 7 bases short and J 0 bases short, with 7 bases between. The CDR3 extends over 14 amino acids. From germline, CDR1 is SGHNT and CDR2 YENEEA. CDR3 amino acids: CASNRGSGANVLTF. In DNA, the CDR3 is TGTGCCAGCAACAGAGGCTCTGGGGCCAACGTCCTGACTTTC.

The V call is TRBV29-1, the J call TRBJ1-4; a possible D gene is TRBD1 (5 bases). The CDR3 spans 15 residues. From germline, CDR1 is SQVTM and CDR2 ANQGSEA. V was shortened by 1 base and J by 7 bases, with 16 bases between the two germline ends. The CDR3 bases are TGCAGCGTTGAAGTAGCGGGGGGGGTGGGTGAAAAACTGTTTTTT. This encodes CSVEVAGGVGEKLFF.

A few counts support this clonotype. The genes are TRBV5-8 and TRBJ1-5, with 7 bases aligning to TRBD1. CDR1 SGHTS and CDR2 YDEGEE come from the germline V gene. Trimming removed 3 bases from V and 6 bases from J; junction bases left unmatched: 3. The CDR3 is made up of 13 amino acids. Written as DNA, the CDR3 is TGTGCCAGCAGCTGGGACAGCGCTCAGCCCCAGCATTTT. It yields the protein CASSWDSAQPQHF.

The CDR3 nucleotides read TGCAGTGCTAGATACTCCGGGACAGGGGCCAACGTCCTGACTTTC. Protein: CSARYSGTGANVLTF. The V call is TRBV20-1, the J call TRBJ2-6; D is possibly TRBD1 (6 bases). Looked up from germline, CDR1 is DFQATT and CDR2 is SNEGSKA (reference sequence). The V end lost 2 bases, the J end lost 4 bases, and 12 bases lay between the germline ends. This CDR3 spans 15 amino acids.

There are many counts of this clonotype. The chain couples TRBV25-1 to TRBJ2-3; D might be TRBD1 (6 bases). V was shortened by 1 base and J by 3 bases, with 8 bases between the two germline ends. The CDR3 sequence is 14 residues long. Looked up from germline, CDR1 is MGHDK and CDR2 is SYGVNS. The CDR3 coding sequence is TGTGCCAGCAGTGAATCAGGACAGACAGATACGCAGTATTTT. Amino acids: CASSESGQTDTQYF.

This sequence joins TRBV5-4 and TRBJ2-1, with 8 bases that match TRBD1. The germline gives CDR1 SGHNT, CDR2 YYREEE (reference sequence). The CDR3 has 13 amino acids. Losses at the gene ends were 4 bases for V and 9 bases for J; bases not matched to a gene: 6. CDR3 loop: CASSPDRVREQFF. The CDR3 DNA follows: TGTGCCAGCAGCCCGGACAGGGTCCGTGAGCAGTTCTTC. Complete variable domain (other parts from reference TRBV5-4 and TRBJ2-1): ETGVTQSPTHLIKTRGQQVTLRCSSQSGHNTVSWYQQALGQGPQFIFQYYREEENGRGNFPPRFSGLQFPNYSSELNVNALELDDSALYLCASSPDRVREQFFGPGTRLTVL.

A note on this clonotype: A read error is possible here, since a much larger clone lies one base away. This likely comes from a read error, as the CDR3 has no conserved phenylalanine or tryptophan at its end. V usage is TRBV20-1 and J usage is TRBJ2-1; 8 nucleotides line up with TRBD2. The CDR3 consists of 16 residues. Germline trimming cut 1 base from V and 1 base from J; bases unmatched to any gene: 6. From germline, CDR1 is DFQATT and CDR2 SNEGSKA (reference sequence). The DNA of the CDR3 is TGCAGTGCTAGAGGCCGGGGGGGCCTATCCTACAATGAGCAGTTCCTC. Protein: CSARGRGGLSYNEQFL.

This clonotype appeared many times. The chain uses TRBV7-8 and TRBJ1-4; the D gene is possibly TRBD1 (6 bases). The CDR3 is 17 amino acids. V was pared by 1 base and J by 0 bases, with 12 bases between. CDR1 is SGHVS and CDR2 is FQNEAQ in the germline V gene. The CDR3 nucleotides read TGTGCCAGCAGCTTAGTTGCTCAGGGGTCAACTAATGAAAAACTGTTTTTT. Protein: CASSLVAQGSTNEKLFF.

This clonotype was observed at least ten times. V is TRBV12-3 or TRBV12-4 and J is TRBJ2-2; 9 bases are shared with TRBD2. Trimming at V came to 10 bases and at J to 5 bases, leaving 14 bases not matched to a gene. This CDR3 region has 16 residues. CDR3 residues: CATGGGGAVSTGELFF. For the CDR3, the DNA is TGTGCCACTGGGGGCGGGGGGGCAGTAAGTACCGGGGAGCTGTTTTTT.

This clonotype has a single count. The chain employs TRBV5-5 and TRBJ2-3; 7 bases align to TRBD1. The V and J ends lost 5 bases and 0 bases, in that order; junction bases with no gene match: 9. The CDR3 loop spans 16 amino acids. Germline-derived CDR1 and CDR2 are SGHKS and YYEKEE (reference sequence). The CDR3: CASSSTGAPSTDTQYF. The CDR3, as DNA: TGTGCCAGCAGTTCTACAGGGGCCCCTAGCACAGATACGCAGTATTTT.

Points on this clonotype: A much larger clone lies one base from this, so it may be a read error. Without the conserved terminal phenylalanine or tryptophan, this CDR3 likely stems from a read error. V usage is TRBV5-6 and J usage is TRBJ1-3; unclear D gene. This CDR3 comprises 17 residues. V lost 1 base, J lost 0 bases, and 14 bases lay in between. Germline CDR1 is SGHDT and CDR2 is YYEEEE. The CDR3 here is CASSLSGGDLSGNTIYS. In nucleotides, the CDR3 is TGTGCCAGCAGCTTGTCCGGAGGTGATCTCTCTGGAAACACCATATATTCT.

Comment on this clonotype: One base away lies a much larger clone, so this may be a sequencing read error. The J gene is TRBJ2-7, the V gene TRBV11-3, with D unresolved. The length of the CDR3 is 17 residues. Looked up from germline, CDR1 is SGHNT and CDR2 is YENEEA. CDR3 sequence reads: CASGLGLAQSTSYEQYF. The CDR3 coding sequence is TGTGCCAGCGGCTTAGGGTTAGCACAGAGCACTTCCTACGAGCAGTACTTC. The complete variable domain, with remaining parts taken from reference TRBV11-3 and TRBJ2-7, reads EAGVVQSPRYKIIEKKQPVAFWCNPISGHNTLYWYLQNLGQGPELLIRYENEEAVDDSQLPKDRFSAERLKGVDSTLKIQPAELGDSAVYLCASGLGLAQSTSYEQYFGPGTRLTVT.

This clonotype was detected a few times. This could be a read error, since a much larger clone is one nucleotide away. The CDR3 DNA follows: TGCAGTGCTAGAGATCTCTTGGACATAGCCTATGGCTACACCTTC. Residues: CSARDLLDIAYGYTF. The rearrangement joins TRBV20-1 to TRBJ1-2; maybe TRBD1 (5 bases). The CDR3 contains 15 residues. V lost 0 bases to trimming and J lost 4 bases, with 15 bases between them. CDR1 DFQATT and CDR2 SNEGSKA come from the germline V gene (reference sequence).